Presented here are 24 T cell receptor beta chains from one specimen sequenced in a study of OX40 agonist ivuxolimab in advanced cancers. TCRdb keeps only in-frame clones here, not all; method: immunoSEQ multiplex PCR. This table holds under 90,000 clones, about 85% found once. The sequencing used CD4+ or CD8+ T cells sorted from blood, collected in a trial of the OX40 agonist ivuxolimab. Receptors were obtained from an adult with an advanced solid tumor such as melanoma, head and neck, liver or kidney cancer.

The rearrangement links TRBV2 to TRBJ1-4; D perhaps matches TRBD1 (5 bases). This CDR3 comprises 15 residues. V lost 6 bases and J 0 bases, leaving 11 bases between the germline ends. Germline lookup yields CDR1 SNHLY and CDR2 FYNNEI. In DNA form, the CDR3 reads TGTGCCAGCAGCGTCACACAGGCAACTAATGAAAAACTGTTTTTT. Residues: CASSVTQATNEKLFF.

The V and J genes are TRBV11-2 and TRBJ1-6, with 7 bases fitting TRBD1. CDR3 length equals 16 residues. Germline V lookup: CDR1 SGHAT, CDR2 FQNNGV. V lost 2 bases and J lost 8; bases outside the gene matches: 9. CDR3 residues: CASSLLRGRVDSPLHF. CDR3 nucleotide sequence: TGTGCCAGCAGCTTATTGAGGGGGCGTGTTGATTCACCCCTCCACTTT.

This chain connects TRBV6-5 to TRBJ1-2; D not certain. The length of the CDR3 is 15 residues. In germline, CDR1 is MNHEY, CDR2 SVGAGI. V lost 0 bases and J 5 bases, leaving 13 bases between the germline ends. The CDR3 sequence: CASSYSRFFAYGYTF. CDR3 DNA sequence: TGTGCCAGCAGTTACTCCCGGTTCTTCGCGTATGGCTACACCTTC.

The CDR3 sequence is CASRVLGNSPLHF. For the CDR3, the DNA is TGTGCCAGTAGGGTCTTGGGTAATTCACCCCTCCACTTT. The chain employs TRBV19 and TRBJ1-6; D not certain. The length of the CDR3 is 13 residues. In germline, CDR1 is LNHDA, CDR2 SQIVND (reference sequence). The germline V and J ends were trimmed by 6 bases and 6 bases, with 9 bases remaining between them.

The rearrangement uses TRBV7-9 and TRBJ2-2; no reliable D call. V was shortened by 5 bases and J by 3 bases, with 13 bases between the two germline ends. Germline V lookup: CDR1 SEHNR, CDR2 FQNEAQ (reference sequence). The CDR3 length is 15 residues. This chain's CDR3 is CASSASTQDTGELFF. In nucleotides, the CDR3 is TGTGCCAGCAGCGCATCTACTCAAGACACCGGGGAGCTGTTTTTT.

V usage is TRBV7-9 and J usage is TRBJ1-5; TRBD1 matches 10 bases. The CDR3 extends over 16 amino acids. With V trimmed by 4 bases and J by 7 bases, 10 bases remained unmatched. Germline CDR1 reads SEHNR; CDR2 reads FQNEAQ (reference sequence). The DNA for the CDR3 is TGTGCCAGCAGCTCATACCTCGGACAGGGGGAACAGCCCCAGCATTTT. This sequence encodes CASSSYLGQGEQPQHF.

This clone was observed once. In DNA form, the CDR3 reads TGTGCCAGCAGCCCGAGACAGGGAGCCGGGGAGCTGTTTTTT. As protein: CASSPRQGAGELFF. The chain joins TRBV9 to TRBJ2-2, with 7 bases that match TRBD1. The J segment lost 6 bases and the V segment lost 4 bases, leaving 6 bases of the junction unmatched. The CDR3 contains 14 residues. Germline V gives CDR1 SGDLS, CDR2 YYNGEE.

V gene TRBV25-1 combines with J gene TRBJ1-1, with D tentatively TRBD1 (6 bases). Trimming shortened V by 4 bases and J by 2 bases, and 20 bases separated the two germline ends. Germline-derived CDR1 and CDR2 are MGHDK and SYGVNS. This CDR3 comprises 17 residues. The CDR3 bases are TGTGCCAGCAGTGGACCTCCGGGACAACTGTACAACACTGAAGCTTTCTTT. Its protein is CASSGPPGQLYNTEAFF.

This clone has more than one count but fewer than ten. The chain uses TRBV5-4 and TRBJ2-5; D possibly corresponds to TRBD2 (6 bases). The CDR3 runs to 15 residues. The germline CDR1 and CDR2 sequences are SGHNT and YYREEE (reference sequence). The V and J ends lost 2 bases and 5 bases respectively, with 16 bases between them. Here the CDR3 reads CASSFGGEVGETQYF. The CDR3 nucleotides read TGTGCCAGCAGCTTCGGGGGAGAGGTTGGGGAGACCCAGTACTTC.

The chain uses TRBV5-6 and TRBJ2-2, with a possible D match to TRBD2 (5 bases). CDR1 SGHDT and CDR2 YYEEEE come from the germline V gene. V dropped 6 bases and J dropped 6 bases, with 9 bases sitting between them. This CDR3 is built from 12 residues. The CDR3 nucleotides are TGTGCCAGCACGAGGGTTCCCGGGGAGCTGTTTTTT. This codes for CASTRVPGELFF. The complete variable domain, with remaining parts taken from reference TRBV5-6 and TRBJ2-2, reads DAGVTQSPTHLIKTRGQQVTLRCSPKSGHDTVSWYQQALGQGPQFIFQYYEEEERQRGNFPDRFSGHQFPNYSSELNVNALLLGDSALYLCASTRVPGELFFGEGSRLTVL.

This chain's CDR3 is CASSLGGGVVYNEQFF. Written as DNA, the CDR3 is TGTGCCAGCAGCTTGGGCGGGGGAGTTGTCTACAATGAGCAGTTCTTC. V and J are TRBV7-3 and TRBJ2-1, with 7 positions matching TRBD2. The ends lost 3 bases at V and 3 bases at J; junction bases unmatched: 8. Germline V gives CDR1 SGHTA, CDR2 FQGTGA. The CDR3 has 16 residues.

The V gene is TRBV5-6, the J gene TRBJ2-5; 10 bases agree with TRBD1. This CDR3 contains 16 residues. From germline, CDR1 is SGHDT and CDR2 YYEEEE. Germline trimming cut 6 bases from V and 5 bases from J; bases unmatched to any gene: 13. The CDR3 region has the DNA TGTGCCAGCACCCTAATATCGACAGGGGGCTGGGAGACCCAGTACTTC. It encodes CASTLISTGGWETQYF.

The rearrangement joins TRBV2 to TRBJ2-5; perhaps TRBD1 as D (6 bases). This CDR3 is 16 amino acids long. Germline-derived CDR1 and CDR2 are SNHLY and FYNNEI. V was cut by 8 bases and J by 2 bases, with 21 bases left in between. The CDR3: CASSYNHRAPQETQYF. The CDR3, as DNA: TGTGCCAGCTCCTACAATCACAGGGCACCTCAAGAGACCCAGTACTTC.

The chain joins TRBV28 to TRBJ1-1; tentatively, D is TRBD1 (5 bases). CDR3 length: 13 residues. V lost 5 bases and J lost 6, with 13 bases in between. Germline loops: CDR1 MDHEN, CDR2 SYDVKM. The CDR3 DNA is TGTGCCAGCAGTGTCCTTTCGGGGGCTGAAGCTTTCTTT. Residues: CASSVLSGAEAFF.

The rearrangement joins TRBV18 to TRBJ2-7, with 10 bases fitting TRBD2. The V segment lost 3 bases and the J segment 4 bases; nucleotides outside the gene matches: 3. CDR1 is KGHSH, CDR2 LQKENI, per germline. The CDR3 covers 14 residues. This CDR3 reads CASSPGTSVYEQYF. CDR3 nucleotide sequence: TGTGCCAGCTCACCCGGGACTAGCGTATACGAGCAGTACTTC.

The chain links TRBV10-3 to TRBJ2-7; TRBD2 agrees at 8 bases. Looked up from germline, CDR1 is ENHRY and CDR2 is SYGVKD. The CDR3 consists of 13 residues. Trimming removed 5 bases from V and 3 bases from J; junction bases left unmatched: 3. The CDR3 is CAISTLAGYEQYF. As DNA, the CDR3 is TGTGCCATCAGTACTCTAGCGGGCTACGAGCAGTACTTC.

This clone was recorded only once. The genes are TRBV2 and TRBJ1-4, with no clear D. Germline V lookup: CDR1 SNHLY, CDR2 FYNNEI. There are 14 residues in the CDR3. V was shortened by 0 bases and J by 10 bases, with 12 bases between the two germline ends. The CDR3 sequence: CASSEAALTRKLFF. The CDR3 coding sequence is TGTGCCAGCAGTGAAGCGGCCCTGACCCGAAAACTGTTTTTT.

The chain employs TRBV7-2 and TRBJ2-1; D not certain. CDR1 SGHTA and CDR2 FQGNSA come from the germline V gene. V was shortened by 2 bases and J by 1 base, with 9 bases between the two germline ends. This CDR3 comprises 15 residues. In DNA form, the CDR3 reads TGTGCCAGCAGCTTATTTTCGGGTTCCTACAATGAGCAGTTCTTC. It encodes CASSLFSGSYNEQFF. Drawing the rest from reference TRBV7-2 and TRBJ2-1, the complete variable domain is GAGVSQSPSNKVTEKGKDVELRCDPISGHTALYWYRQSLGQGLEFLIYFQGNSAPDKSGLPSDRFSAERTGGSVSTLTIQRTQQEDSAVYLCASSLFSGSYNEQFFGPGTRLTVL.

In its sample, this clone was seen a few times. The V and J genes are TRBV5-1 and TRBJ1-1, with D possibly matching TRBD1 (5 bases). Germline CDR1 and CDR2: SGHRS and YFSETQ. This CDR3 has 16 residues. Trimming removed 0 bases from V and 3 bases from J, with 15 bases in between. The CDR3 DNA reads as TGCGCCAGCAGCTTGGTCGTAGGGAGAGGGGACACTGAAGCTTTCTTT. The encoded protein is CASSLVVGRGDTEAFF.

The V call is TRBV27, the J call TRBJ2-7, with D tentatively TRBD1 (5 bases). Between the trimmed V and J ends, which lost 3 bases and 0 bases, there was a span of 9 bases. Germline V gene lookup returns CDR1 MNHEY and CDR2 SMNVEV (reference sequence). The CDR3 is 14 residues long. The CDR3 region has the DNA TGTGCCAGCAGTTTTTTACAGGACTCCTACGAGCAGTACTTC. It encodes CASSFLQDSYEQYF.

The CDR3 DNA reads TGTGCCTGGAGTCCACCCGGGACTAGCGGGGTAAGAGGGAAGCAGTACTTC. Residues: CAWSPPGTSGVRGKQYF. V and J are TRBV30 and TRBJ2-7; 13 bases align to TRBD2. V lost 2 bases, J lost 8 bases, and 15 bases stayed unmatched. This CDR3 is 17 amino acids long. Germline CDR1 reads GTSNPN; CDR2 reads SVGIG (reference sequence).

The chain recombines TRBV6-1 with TRBJ1-5; 9 positions match TRBD1. Germline CDR1 and CDR2: MNHNS and SASEGT. The J segment lost 5 bases and the V segment lost 3 bases, leaving 5 bases of the junction unmatched. This CDR3 is built from 15 residues. This chain's CDR3 is CASSETGGRYQPQHF. CDR3 coding DNA: TGTGCCAGCAGTGAGACAGGGGGGCGTTATCAGCCCCAGCATTTT.

This chain uses TRBV4-3 with TRBJ2-7; 9 bases map to TRBD2. J lost 3 bases, V lost 4 bases, and 13 bases had no gene match. Germline V gene sequence: CDR1 LGHNA, CDR2 YSLEER. The CDR3 runs 17 residues. The CDR3 reads CASSRTTSGGPFYEQYF. CDR3 DNA sequence: TGCGCCAGCAGCCGCACAACCAGCGGGGGGCCCTTCTACGAGCAGTACTTC.

The rearrangement joins TRBV28 to TRBJ1-5; 7 positions match TRBD1. The V and J ends lost 6 bases and 4 bases, in that order; junction bases with no gene match: 6. The CDR3 contains 14 residues. CDR1 is MDHEN and CDR2 is SYDVKM in the germline V gene. The CDR3 reads CASRLDRANQPQHF. The DNA for the CDR3 is TGTGCCAGCAGACTAGACAGGGCAAATCAGCCCCAGCATTTT.